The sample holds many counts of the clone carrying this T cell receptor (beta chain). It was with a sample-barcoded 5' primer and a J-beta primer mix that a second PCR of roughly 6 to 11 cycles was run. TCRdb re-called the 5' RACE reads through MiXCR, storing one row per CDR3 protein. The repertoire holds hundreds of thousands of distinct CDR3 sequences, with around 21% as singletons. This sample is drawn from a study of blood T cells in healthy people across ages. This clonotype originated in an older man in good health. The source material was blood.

CDR3 nucleotide sequence: TGTGCCAGCAGTTACCGGGAGCAAGAGACCCAGTACTTC. It is translated as CASSYREQETQYF. The V and J genes are TRBV6-5 and TRBJ2-5, with D possibly being TRBD2 (6 bases). The ends were cut back, 2 bases at V and 2 bases at J, with 6 bases in the middle. Germline lookup yields CDR1 MNHEY and CDR2 SVGAGI. The CDR3 is 13 residues long.